One and the same sample provided the 15 T cell receptor beta chains below, sequenced in a study of cytomegalovirus exposure and HLA in healthy donors. A multiplex PCR was run with 60 Vbeta primers and 13 Jbeta primers. Sequencing used immunoSEQ multiplex PCR; TCRdb keeps in-frame clones, though not all of them. The sample holds under 200,000 clones, 80% to 90% seen once. The sequencing sample was made of PBMCs. The receptors derive from a woman between 18 and 30 years old in good health and CMV-seronegative.

CDR3 amino acids: CASSPGPGGYEQFF. DNA for the CDR3: TGTGCCAGCTCCCCTGGGCCGGGGGGGTACGAGCAGTTCTTC. The chain uses TRBV2 and TRBJ2-1; 8 bases fit TRBD2. Germline V gene data show CDR1 as SNHLY and CDR2 as FYNNEI. CDR3 size: 14 residues. V trimming: 8 bases; J trimming: 10 bases; junction bases outside the gene matches: 13.

V gene TRBV11-3 combines with J gene TRBJ2-3; D is possibly TRBD1 (5 bases). Per germline, CDR1 SGHNT and CDR2 YENEEA. V lost 1 base and J 2 bases, leaving 16 bases between the germline ends. The CDR3 is made up of 17 amino acids. CDR3 DNA: TGTGCCAGCAGCTTAGGGCGTGGGGCAGACTCCACAGATACGCAGTATTTT. Translating it yields CASSLGRGADSTDTQYF.

This clone has a handful of counts. This chain links TRBV4-3 with TRBJ2-7; D possibly corresponds to TRBD1 (6 bases). Trimming cost V 1 base and J 2 bases, with 15 bases left between them. The CDR3 sequence is 16 residues long. CDR1 is LGHNA and CDR2 is YSLEER in the germline V gene. DNA for the CDR3: TGCGCCAGCAGCCAAGCGGTCGGGACACATCCCTACGAGCAGTACTTC. Its translation is CASSQAVGTHPYEQYF.

This clone appeared once. V and J are TRBV11-2 and TRBJ1-1; D possibly corresponds to TRBD1 (5 bases). The CDR3 extends over 17 amino acids. The V end was cut by 1 base, the J end by 5 bases, with 20 bases between. From germline, CDR1 is SGHAT and CDR2 FQNNGV. The CDR3 here is CASSLGLVARGWTEAFF. CDR3 nucleotides: TGTGCCAGCAGCTTAGGTCTGGTCGCTAGGGGATGGACTGAAGCTTTCTTT.

This chain links TRBV10-3 with TRBJ1-6, with 7 bases fitting TRBD1. Germline values: CDR1 ENHRY, CDR2 SYGVKD. The CDR3 is 14 amino acids. The V gene end was trimmed by 6 bases and the J gene end by 5 bases; junction bases not matched to a gene: 4. Here the CDR3 DNA reads TGTGCCATCAGGGAGACAGGGAATAATTCACCCCTCCACTTT. Protein: CAIRETGNNSPLHF.

This chain connects TRBV19 to TRBJ2-2; D is perhaps TRBD1 (5 bases). CDR3 size: 16 residues. CDR1 is LNHDA, CDR2 SQIVND, per germline (reference sequence). V was pared by 3 bases and J by 1 base, with 12 bases between. The CDR3: CASSIFTGGNTGELFF. The DNA for the CDR3 is TGTGCCAGTAGTATTTTCACAGGTGGGAACACCGGGGAGCTGTTTTTT.

This rearrangement joins TRBV7-9 to TRBJ2-7; TRBD2 matches 11 bases. Germline CDR1 is SEHNR and CDR2 is FQNEAQ (reference sequence). The CDR3 loop spans 14 amino acids. V dropped 5 bases and J dropped 2; count of bases not matched to a gene: 2. CDR3 coding DNA: TGTGCCAGCAGCGTTAGCGGGAGGGCCTACGAGCAGTACTTC. As protein: CASSVSGRAYEQYF.

The chain combines TRBV18 with TRBJ1-2, with D perhaps matching TRBD1 (6 bases). CDR1 KGHSH and CDR2 LQKENI come from the germline V gene. Deletions cut 2 bases from V and 4 bases from J, with 14 bases between. The CDR3 has 15 amino acids. The CDR3 DNA reads as TGTGCCAGCTCACCAACAGGGACACAGGTCTATGGCTACACCTTC. Its protein product is CASSPTGTQVYGYTF.

CDR3 in amino acids: CASSLHYNEQFF. The CDR3 nucleotides are TGCGCCAGCAGCCTCCACTACAATGAGCAGTTCTTC. This sequence joins TRBV4-1 and TRBJ2-1; D ambiguous. This CDR3 has 12 residues. Germline lookup yields CDR1 MGHRA and CDR2 YSYEKL. V was clipped by 4 bases and J by 3 bases, with 4 bases between them.

The gene calls are TRBV27 and TRBJ2-3, with D uncertain. Germline lookup yields CDR1 MNHEY and CDR2 SMNVEV (reference sequence). With 3 bases removed from V and 1 base from J, the gap between germline ends came to 14 bases. The CDR3 length is 16 residues. CDR3 bases: TGTGCCAGCAGTTTGGGCAGCCTTTGGGGCACAGATACGCAGTATTTT. This sequence encodes CASSLGSLWGTDTQYF.

The gene calls are TRBV5-4 and TRBJ2-5; 10 bases match TRBD2. The assigned J gene may be wrong: the sequence end matches TRBJ2-7 better. Germline values: CDR1 SGHNT, CDR2 YYREEE (reference sequence). This CDR3 contains 18 residues. CDR3 sequence: CASSSWGAGGTGLYEQYF. The CDR3 DNA reads as TGTGCCAGCAGCTCCTGGGGAGCGGGAGGGACGGGTCTCTACGAGCAGTACTTC.

The chain joins TRBV28 to TRBJ2-1; 9 bases agree with TRBD2. The germline gives CDR1 MDHEN, CDR2 SYDVKM. The CDR3 extends over 16 amino acids. Losses at the gene ends were 2 bases for V and 9 bases for J; bases not matched to a gene: 11. For the CDR3, the DNA is TGTGCCAGCAGTTTAATAGGGAGTAGCGGGGGTGGTGAGCAGTTCTTC. It translates to CASSLIGSSGGGEQFF.

The chain carries TRBV6-5 and TRBJ2-2; D is unresolved. Trimming stripped 2 bases from V and 4 bases from J, with 8 bases between. From germline, CDR1 is MNHEY and CDR2 SVGAGI. The length of the CDR3 is 14 residues. CDR3 DNA: TGTGCCAGCAGTTACGGGCTGAGCACCGGGGAGCTGTTTTTT. It specifies CASSYGLSTGELFF.

The V and J genes are TRBV4-1 and TRBJ2-5; 11 bases are a match to TRBD1. Looked up from germline, CDR1 is MGHRA and CDR2 is YSYEKL. Germline trimming cut 3 bases from V and 0 bases from J; bases unmatched to any gene: 6. The CDR3 is 17 residues long. The CDR3 DNA sequence: TGCGCCAGCAGCCATCCCGGACAGGGGGCTGACCAAGAGACCCAGTACTTC. Protein sequence: CASSHPGQGADQETQYF.

The rearrangement joins TRBV20-1 to TRBJ2-7; D is ambiguous. Trimming took off 0 bases at V and 6 bases at J, with 6 bases between the two ends. The CDR3 has 11 residues. Per the germline V gene, CDR1 is DFQATT and CDR2 is SNEGSKA (reference sequence). CDR3 region: CSARDLVEQYF. In nucleotides, the CDR3 is TGCAGTGCTAGAGATCTAGTCGAGCAGTACTTC.